Following are 15 T cell receptor beta chains from one sample sequenced in a study of OX40 agonist ivuxolimab in advanced cancers. Only in-frame clones appear in the TCRdb table, and some are missing; sequencing was by immunoSEQ multiplex PCR. Among about 83,000 clones listed, about 92% were seen once. The sample in question was CD4+ or CD8+ T cells sorted from blood, obtained in a trial of the OX40 agonist ivuxolimab. These receptors all stem from an adult with an advanced solid tumor such as melanoma, head and neck, liver or kidney cancer.

The chain employs TRBV7-9 and TRBJ2-7; weak D call: TRBD1 (5 bases). CDR1 and CDR2 from the germline V gene are SEHNR and FQNEAQ (reference sequence). This CDR3 spans 11 amino acids. With 5 bases removed from V and 3 bases from J, the gap between germline ends came to 5 bases. The CDR3 nucleotides read TGTGCCAGCAGCGACAGCTACGAGCAGTACTTC. This gives the protein CASSDSYEQYF.

The chain employs TRBV9 and TRBJ1-1; weak D call: TRBD1 (6 bases). V was shortened by 0 bases and J by 5 bases, with 14 bases between the two germline ends. Germline V gives CDR1 SGDLS, CDR2 YYNGEE. The CDR3 has 15 residues. DNA for the CDR3: TGTGCCAGCAGCGTAGCCGGGGGGGCCGGAACTGAAGCTTTCTTT. It is translated as CASSVAGGAGTEAFF.

V and J are TRBV5-1 and TRBJ2-5, with TRBD2 identical over 7 bases. Germline CDR1 and CDR2: SGHRS and YFSETQ. V gave up 0 bases and J gave up 1 base; unmatched junction bases: 9. This CDR3 comprises 17 residues. The CDR3 bases are TGCGCCAGCAGCTTGGGTAACAGCGGGGACCTCCAAGAGACCCAGTACTTC. It specifies CASSLGNSGDLQETQYF.

The V call is TRBV9, the J call TRBJ2-5; D is possibly TRBD2 (6 bases). V shed 2 bases and J shed 5 bases, with 13 bases lying between them. CDR1 is SGDLS and CDR2 is YYNGEE in the germline V gene. This CDR3 is 14 amino acids long. For the CDR3, the DNA is TGTGCCAGCAGCGTTCCGTCAAGCGGGGAGACCCAGTACTTC. Its protein is CASSVPSSGETQYF.

This chain's CDR3 is CASSLGQVGYTF. Written as DNA, the CDR3 is TGTGCCAGCAGCTTAGGTCAGGTGGGCTACACCTTC. The chain uses TRBV7-9 and TRBJ1-2; no definite D call. The CDR3 length is 12 residues. Trimming left V 1 base short and J 8 bases short, with 8 bases between. Germline V gene data show CDR1 as SEHNR and CDR2 as FQNEAQ (reference sequence).

As for this clone: Other DNA sequences within the sample encode an identical CDR3. The chain joins TRBV11-2 to TRBJ2-2; 11 nucleotides match TRBD2. Germline trimming cut 0 bases from V and 4 bases from J; bases unmatched to any gene: 4. The CDR3 is 17 amino acids. CDR1 and CDR2 (germline): SGHAT, FQNNGV. CDR3 nucleotide sequence: TGTGCCAGCAGCTTAGAGCTAGCGGGGGGCCCCACCGGGGAGCTGTTTTTT. Its translation: CASSLELAGGPTGELFF.

The V and J genes are TRBV18 and TRBJ2-7, with 8 bases aligning to TRBD1. The CDR3 consists of 19 residues. V dropped 3 bases and J dropped 3; count of bases not matched to a gene: 19. The germline V gene has CDR1 KGHSH and CDR2 LQKENI. The CDR3 here is CASSPAQRPFQGADYEQYF. The CDR3 DNA reads TGTGCCAGCTCACCTGCTCAACGACCGTTCCAGGGGGCCGACTACGAGCAGTACTTC.

This sequence joins TRBV13 and TRBJ2-1; perhaps TRBD1 as D (6 bases). Germline values: CDR1 PRHDT, CDR2 FYEKMQ (reference sequence). The CDR3 extends over 16 amino acids. V was clipped by 3 bases and J by 4 bases, with 16 bases between them. CDR3 sequence reads: CASSLEFGTPYNEQFF. The CDR3 DNA reads as TGTGCCAGCAGCTTGGAGTTCGGGACACCGTACAATGAGCAGTTCTTC.

V gene TRBV23-1 combines with J gene TRBJ2-1; either TRBD1 or TRBD2 may fit D (6 bases each). TRBV23-1 falls under the ORF class, with uncertain function. The germline V and J ends were trimmed by 6 bases and 2 bases, with 17 bases remaining between them. The CDR3 is made up of 16 amino acids. The CDR3 region has the DNA TGCGCCAGCAGCCAGGAGGGGGGTCTTCCCTACAATGAGCAGTTCTTC. Translating it yields CASSQEGGLPYNEQFF.

The DNA for the CDR3 is TGTGCCAGCAGCGTAGTTGGAACGGGGTTCGAGACCCAGTACTTC. It encodes CASSVVGTGFETQYF. V usage is TRBV9 and J usage is TRBJ2-5; D may be TRBD2 (5 bases). V was clipped by 0 bases and J by 5 bases, with 14 bases between them. CDR3 length equals 15 residues. Germline V gives CDR1 SGDLS, CDR2 YYNGEE. Full variable domain (rest looked up from reference TRBV9 and TRBJ2-5): DSGVTQTPKHLITATGQRVTLRCSPRSGDLSVYWYQQSLDQGLQFLIQYYNGEERAKGNILERFSAQQFPDLHSELNLSSLELGDSALYFCASSVVGTGFETQYFGPGTRLLVL.

The V and J genes are TRBV6-5 and TRBJ1-1; no firm D call. CDR1 MNHEY and CDR2 SVGAGI come from the germline V gene. This CDR3 spans 14 amino acids. The ends were cut back, 4 bases at V and 5 bases at J, with 14 bases in the middle. The CDR3 spells CASSFVVGGTEAFF. DNA of the CDR3: TGTGCCAGCAGTTTCGTTGTGGGTGGAACTGAAGCTTTCTTT.

The genes are TRBV6-6 and TRBJ2-1; 7 bases fit TRBD2. Germline CDR1 MNHNY, CDR2 SVGAGI (reference sequence). Losses at the gene ends were 4 bases for V and 8 bases for J; bases not matched to a gene: 5. The CDR3 totals 13 residues. This chain's CDR3 is CASSSWGGDEQFF. The CDR3 DNA reads as TGTGCCAGCAGTTCTTGGGGGGGGGATGAGCAGTTCTTC.

Note on this clone: A junction end diverges from the germline sequence, so it may reflect a read error. This chain uses TRBV7-7 with TRBJ1-1; no clear D. There are 13 residues in the CDR3. Germline lookup yields CDR1 SSHAT and CDR2 FNYEAQ (reference sequence). The CDR3, as DNA: TGTGCTAGCAGCTTTGGGGAGAACACTGAAGCTTTCTTT. It translates to CASSFGENTEAFF.

V gene TRBV6-6 combines with J gene TRBJ2-7; D call uncertain. This CDR3 is built from 13 residues. CDR1 MNHNY and CDR2 SVGAGI come from the germline V gene (reference sequence). Trimming cost V 2 bases and J 6 bases, with 11 bases left between them. The CDR3, as DNA: TGTGCCAGCAGTTACAGCCTTACGCCCGAGCAGTACTTC. It translates to CASSYSLTPEQYF.

The rearrangement links TRBV5-6 to TRBJ2-5; TRBD1 agrees at 9 bases. CDR3 length: 15 residues. Germline V gene lookup returns CDR1 SGHDT and CDR2 YYEEEE. After removal of 4 bases from V and 7 bases from J, the junction contained 11 bases not matched to a gene. CDR3 bases: TGTGCCAGCAGCCTAGGACAGGGGAGAACGGGGACCCAGTACTTC. Translation: CASSLGQGRTGTQYF.